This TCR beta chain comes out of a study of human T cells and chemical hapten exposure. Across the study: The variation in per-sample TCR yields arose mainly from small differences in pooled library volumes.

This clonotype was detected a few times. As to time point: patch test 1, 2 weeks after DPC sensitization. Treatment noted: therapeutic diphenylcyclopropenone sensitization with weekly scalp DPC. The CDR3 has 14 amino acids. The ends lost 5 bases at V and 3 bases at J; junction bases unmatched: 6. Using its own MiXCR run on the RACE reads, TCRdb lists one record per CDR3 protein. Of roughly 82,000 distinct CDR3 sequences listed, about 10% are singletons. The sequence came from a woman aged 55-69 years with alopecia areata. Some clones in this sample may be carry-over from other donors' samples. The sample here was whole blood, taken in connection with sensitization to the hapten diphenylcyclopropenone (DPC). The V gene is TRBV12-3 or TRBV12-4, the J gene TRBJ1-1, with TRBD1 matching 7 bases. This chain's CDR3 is CASSTRQGDTEAFF. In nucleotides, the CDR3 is TGTGCCAGCAGTACCCGACAGGGAGACACTGAAGCTTTCTTT.